Given below is one T cell receptor (beta chain) in context. Its specificity is unknown. The sample comes from a study of blood T cells in healthy people across ages. Study-wide points: The fall in TCR beta diversity per million T cells was roughly linear with age. With unsorted PBMCs, a conclusive comparison of naive versus antigen-experienced cells was not possible. From one million sequenced T cells, diversity estimates were lower bounds.

A second PCR, run for about 7 to 11 cycles, used a sample-barcoded 5' primer plus a J-beta primer mix. A single record per CDR3 protein comes from TCRdb applying MiXCR to the 5' RACE reads. The table includes around 850,000 distinct CDR3 sequences, roughly 35% detected once. V was shortened by 0 bases and J by 4 bases, with 16 bases between the two germline ends. The CDR3 is 16 residues long. In germline, CDR1 is DFQATT, CDR2 SNEGSKA (reference sequence). The TCR sequence derives from a man aged 18 to 30 in good health. Sequenced input: blood. J is TRBJ2-1 and V is TRBV20-1; D might be TRBD1 (5 bases). The CDR3 DNA reads as TGCAGTGCTAGAGAGAGGACACGCGATCCTTACAATGAGCAGTTCTTC. Protein: CSARERTRDPYNEQFF.